The rows below give T cell receptor beta chains drawn from one sample of a study of cytomegalovirus exposure and HLA in healthy donors. TCRdb's table, derived via immunoSEQ multiplex PCR, lists solely in-frame clones and lacks some. The sample yields 100,000 to 150,000 clones, more than 60% seen once. The sequencing input was PBMCs. The receptors originated from a woman under 30 in good health and CMV-seronegative. Each CDR3 is given with its conserved first and last residue. The D gene is left open where the match is weak. Not every row has a clone size; where given, it reads once, few, many or a size class.

TRBV4-2,TRBJ2-5,few,-,CASSQAGETQYF,TGTGCCAGCAGCCAAGCAGGAGAGACCCAGTACTTC
TRBV19,TRBJ2-1,-,-,CASSQFSSYNEQFF,TGTGCCAGTAGTCAGTTTTCCTCCTACAATGAGCAGTTCTTC
TRBV27,TRBJ2-6,-,-,CASSSRGPGANVLTF,TGTGCCAGCAGTTCCCGTGGGCCTGGGGCCAACGTCCTGACTTTC
TRBV7-9,TRBJ1-2,-,-,CASSLVTAEVRGYTF,TGTGCCAGCAGCTTAGTTACGGCTGAGGTGCGAGGCTACACCTTC
TRBV30,TRBJ2-1,-,TRBD2,CAWSWAGELSPRNEQFF,TGTGCCTGGAGTTGGGCGGGAGAACTTTCGCCGCGCAATGAGCAGTTCTTC
TRBV18,TRBJ2-1,-,-,CASSRGLGNEQFF,TGTGCCAGCTCACGCGGACTGGGCAATGAGCAGTTCTTC
TRBV7-2,TRBJ1-5,once,-,CASSLDRKQPQHF,TGTGCCAGCAGCTTAGACAGGAAGCAGCCCCAGCATTTT
TRBV5-1,TRBJ2-7,-,-,CASSSTGTALEQYF,TGCGCCAGCAGCTCAACCGGGACTGCTCTCGAGCAGTACTTC
TRBV10-3,TRBJ2-1,-,TRBD2,CAISESSGSSATYNEQFF,TGTGCCATCAGTGAGTCTAGCGGGAGCTCAGCAACATACAATGAGCAGTTCTTC
TRBV15,TRBJ1-5,-,-,CATSPRQNQPQHF,TGTGCCACCAGCCCCAGGCAAAATCAGCCCCAGCATTTT
TRBV9,TRBJ2-7,-,TRBD1,CASSGDSVSYEQYF,TGTGCCAGCAGCGGGGACAGCGTCTCCTACGAGCAGTACTTC
TRBV5-1,TRBJ2-7,-,-,CASSPRGGVYEQYF,TGCGCCAGCAGCCCCCGAGGGGGAGTCTACGAGCAGTACTTC
TRBV29-1,TRBJ1-2,-,-,CSVEGGPTF,TGCAGCGTTGAGGGGGGGCCCACCTTC
TRBV28,TRBJ1-5,-,TRBD1,CASSGQGIQPQHF,TGTGCCAGCAGTGGACAGGGGATCCAGCCCCAGCATTTT
TRBV5-1,TRBJ1-3,-,-,CASSFGQGGNTIYF,TGCGCCAGCAGCTTTGGTCAGGGAGGAAACACCATATATTTT
TRBV13,TRBJ2-7,-,-,CASSLNRNYEQYF,TGTGCCAGCAGCTTAAACAGGAACTACGAGCAGTACTTC
TRBV29-1,TRBJ1-1,-,-,CSVAQGKDTEAFF,TGCAGCGTTGCGCAGGGGAAGGACACTGAAGCTTTCTTT
TRBV15,TRBJ1-5,-,TRBD1,CATSRTGGSNQPQHF,TGTGCCACCAGCAGGACAGGGGGTAGCAATCAGCCCCAGCATTTT
TRBV19,TRBJ1-2,-,-,CASSIDRTDFYGYTF,TGTGCCAGTAGTATAGATCGTACGGACTTCTATGGCTACACCTTC
TRBV11-2,TRBJ2-7,-,TRBD1,CASSRIQGEGVHEQYF,TGTGCCAGCAGCCGAATTCAGGGGGAAGGAGTTCACGAGCAGTACTTC
TRBV27,TRBJ2-2,-,TRBD1,CASKWTGMTGELFF,TGTGCCAGCAAATGGACAGGGATGACCGGGGAGCTGTTTTTT
TRBV10-3,TRBJ1-2,-,-,CAISEGQGSHGYTF,TGTGCCATCAGTGAGGGGCAGGGATCACATGGCTACACCTTC
TRBV7-8,TRBJ2-1,-,TRBD2,CASSLVPSGGEQFF,TGTGCCAGCAGCTTAGTACCTAGCGGAGGCGAGCAGTTCTTC
TRBV5-4,TRBJ2-1,-,TRBD2,CASSPRLAGVRFF,TGTGCCAGCAGCCCCCGACTAGCGGGAGTGAGGTTCTTC
TRBV30,TRBJ2-1,-,TRBD1,CAWSEDRGGEQFF,TGTGCCTGGAGTGAAGACAGGGGAGGTGAGCAGTTCTTC
TRBV7-7,TRBJ2-6,once,-,CASSVDSSGANVLTF,TGTGCCAGCAGCGTAGACAGCTCTGGGGCCAACGTCCTGACTTTC
TRBV7-9,TRBJ2-5,-,-,CASRFSGEETQYF,TGTGCCAGCAGATTTAGCGGTGAAGAGACCCAGTACTTC
TRBV4-1,TRBJ2-1,-,TRBD1,CASSLGQGAYNEQFF,TGCGCCAGCAGCCTCGGACAGGGGGCCTACAATGAGCAGTTCTTC